Reported below is one T cell receptor beta chain. TCRdb's table, derived via immunoSEQ multiplex PCR, lists solely in-frame clones and lacks some. The sample consists of 150,000 to 200,000 clones, approximately 92% of them appearing once. The sample comes from a study of T cell responses to AZD1222 COVID-19 vaccine. This TCR was recovered from an adult in good health. The sequencing used peripheral blood, collected on day 0 of AZD1222 vaccination.

The CDR3 region is CASSMSSSNQPQHF. CDR3 nucleotide sequence: TGTGCCAGTAGTATGTCCAGTAGCAATCAGCCCCAGCATTTT. The chain uses TRBV19 and TRBJ1-5; D is ambiguous. Germline assignment: CDR1 LNHDA and CDR2 SQIVND (reference sequence). The V gene lost 3 bases and the J gene lost 0 bases, with 6 bases spanning the gap. This CDR3 contains 14 residues.